The 13 T cell receptor beta chains in this list originate from one sample, sequenced in a study of cytomegalovirus exposure and HLA in healthy donors. PCR was performed using 60 Vbeta and 13 Jbeta primers. Clones were read by immunoSEQ multiplex PCR, and TCRdb kept only the in-frame ones, dropping some. The data show about 210,000 clones, more than 75% seen once. The sequenced material came from PBMCs. These receptors were taken from a woman between 25 and 40 years old in good health and CMV-seropositive.

This chain joins TRBV30 and TRBJ2-3; TRBD2 agrees at 12 bases. From germline, CDR1 is GTSNPN and CDR2 SVGIG (reference sequence). This CDR3 has 17 amino acids. The junction had 9 bases not matched to a gene; V was cut back by 1 base and J by 4 bases. The CDR3 protein is CAWSGLGTSGPADTQYF. As DNA, the CDR3 is TGTGCCTGGAGTGGGTTGGGGACTAGCGGGCCGGCAGATACGCAGTATTTT.

This rearrangement joins TRBV5-5 to TRBJ2-5; 8 bases are shared with TRBD2. The CDR3 runs 17 residues. CDR1 and CDR2 from the germline V gene are SGHKS and YYEKEE (reference sequence). Trimming cost V 1 base and J 7 bases; bases outside gene matches: 15. The DNA of the CDR3 is TGTGCCAGCAGCTTGATATTTAGCGGGGCCCCGGGAAGGACCCAGTACTTC. The encoded protein is CASSLIFSGAPGRTQYF. Supplemented by reference TRBV5-5 and TRBJ2-5, the full variable domain reads DAGVTQSPTHLIKTRGQQVTLRCSPISGHKSVSWYQQVLGQGPQFIFQYYEKEERGRGNFPDRFSARQFPNYSSELNVNALLLGDSALYLCASSLIFSGAPGRTQYFGPGTRLLVL.

The rearrangement links TRBV6-1 to TRBJ2-7; a weak D match, TRBD2 (6 bases). The CDR3 runs 15 residues. Germline V gene lookup returns CDR1 MNHNS and CDR2 SASEGT. V was cut by 5 bases and J by 6 bases, with 20 bases left in between. For the CDR3, the DNA is TGTGCCAGCAGTACCCATAGGGACTCTTGGACCGAGCAGTACTTC. This gives the protein CASSTHRDSWTEQYF.

DNA for the CDR3: TGTGCCAGCAGCTCGAACCCGACTGAGAATGAAAAACTGTTTTTT. It encodes CASSSNPTENEKLFF. This chain connects TRBV7-8 to TRBJ1-4; D is uncertain. The CDR3 sequence is 15 residues long. V was shortened by 4 bases and J by 5 bases, with 14 bases between the two germline ends. Germline assignment: CDR1 SGHVS and CDR2 FQNEAQ.

The CDR3, as DNA: TGCGCCAGCAGCGAAGGGACAGGGAGGGACTATGGCTACACCTTC. It translates to CASSEGTGRDYGYTF. This chain joins TRBV5-1 and TRBJ1-2; 9 positions match TRBD1. The CDR3 is made up of 15 amino acids. Germline V gene lookup returns CDR1 SGHRS and CDR2 YFSETQ. J gave up 3 bases and V 4 bases, and 7 bases lay outside the gene matches.

This clone was counted between two and nine times. The chain has TRBV4-2 and TRBJ2-3; 8 bases fit TRBD2. The germline CDR1 and CDR2 sequences are LGHNA and YNFKEQ. V shed 1 base and J 0 bases; nucleotides not matched to a gene: 9. The CDR3 sequence is 18 residues long. CDR3 bases: TGTGCCAGCAGCCAAGGACTCGCGGGGGGTCCTAGCACAGATACGCAGTATTTT. Its translation: CASSQGLAGGPSTDTQYF.

This clone was seen a few times. The V and J genes are TRBV6-1 and TRBJ2-2; weak D call: TRBD1 (6 bases). Germline CDR1 and CDR2: MNHNS and SASEGT. The CDR3 spans 15 residues. Trimming removed 2 bases at V and 5 bases at J, with 12 bases between. CDR3 loop: CASSEQGWDTGELFF. The CDR3 DNA sequence: TGTGCCAGCAGTGAACAGGGGTGGGATACCGGGGAGCTGTTTTTT.

The chain employs TRBV7-2 and TRBJ2-7; 13 nucleotides line up with TRBD2. Germline V gene lookup returns CDR1 SGHTA and CDR2 FQGNSA. Trimming took 5 bases from V and 1 from J; bases not matched to a gene: 8. The CDR3 consists of 17 residues. This CDR3 reads CASSHRTSGSGSYEQYF. CDR3 in DNA: TGTGCCAGCAGCCACCGGACTAGCGGGAGTGGGTCCTACGAGCAGTACTTC.

V is TRBV6-5 and J is TRBJ1-1; 7 bases agree with TRBD1. Trimming at V came to 6 bases and at J to 4 bases, leaving 8 bases not matched to a gene. CDR1 is MNHEY and CDR2 is SVGAGI in the germline V gene. The CDR3 consists of 14 residues. The CDR3 DNA is TGTGCCAGCAGCGAGGGACAGTGGAGCACTGAAGCTTTCTTT. Residues: CASSEGQWSTEAFF.

The rearrangement links TRBV28 to TRBJ1-5; unclear D gene. V was shortened by 7 bases and J by 5 bases, with 12 bases between the two germline ends. This CDR3 spans 13 amino acids. Germline-derived CDR1 and CDR2 are MDHEN and SYDVKM. CDR3: CASTNSLYQPQHF. The CDR3 DNA follows: TGTGCCAGCACCAATAGTCTATATCAGCCCCAGCATTTT.

This chain joins TRBV28 and TRBJ2-5; the match to TRBD2 covers 7 bases. CDR1 is MDHEN, CDR2 SYDVKM, per germline. The CDR3 consists of 14 residues. V dropped 5 bases and J dropped 3; count of bases not matched to a gene: 6. CDR3 loop: CASSELATEETQYF. CDR3 DNA: TGTGCCAGCAGTGAACTAGCGACGGAAGAGACCCAGTACTTC.

The gene calls are TRBV11-2 and TRBJ1-1; unclear D gene. The CDR3 loop spans 16 amino acids. In germline, CDR1 is SGHAT, CDR2 FQNNGV. V lost 5 bases and J lost 0, with 16 bases in between. CDR3 nucleotide sequence: TGTGCCAGCAGCCACACGTTCCGGGGTATGAACACTGAAGCTTTCTTT. Translated: CASSHTFRGMNTEAFF.

This clone turned up a few times. The gene calls are TRBV4-3 and TRBJ1-1; tentatively, D is TRBD1 (6 bases). V dropped 0 bases and J dropped 1 base, with 15 bases sitting between them. In germline, CDR1 is LGHNA, CDR2 YSLEER. The length of the CDR3 is 17 residues. Here the CDR3 reads CASSQDWQGSGNTEAFF. The CDR3 coding sequence is TGCGCCAGCAGCCAAGACTGGCAGGGGTCGGGGAACACTGAAGCTTTCTTT.